This T cell receptor (beta chain) derives from a study of CD8+CD57+ T cells in acquired aplastic anemia. Whole-study context: Quantities of DNA derived from sorted CD4+ and CD8+ cells averaged approximately 3 ug. Among healthy donors, CD4+ cells averaged approximately 11 million reads. Study-wide results and caveats: Patients and controls shared under 35 CD8+ CDR3 sequences, which appeared highly expressed in patients and within their immunodominant clones. Patients were compared with controls for CD8+ Simpson's diversity, and no significant difference emerged.

This clonotype has ten or more counts. Its antigen is unidentified. V was clipped by 5 bases and J by 6 bases, with 14 bases between them. The CDR3 loop spans 13 amino acids. Germline assignment: CDR1 MDHEN and CDR2 SYDVKM. Profiling that covered TCR beta VDJ and CDR3 relied on genomic DNA as its template. TCRdb independently ran MiXCR on the reads; one entry per CDR3 protein. The data show 200,000 to 250,000 distinct CDR3 sequences, approximately 60% seen once. Sequences were obtained from sorted CD4+, CD8+, or CD8+CD57+ T cells (not recorded which) from PBMCs. The origin of this receptor is a human donor in good health. This chain connects TRBV28 to TRBJ2-7; D tentatively reads TRBD1 or TRBD2 (7 bases each). The CDR3: CASSHRGGFEQYF. CDR3 nucleotides: TGTGCCAGCAGTCACAGGGGAGGGTTCGAGCAGTACTTC. Using reference TRBV28 and TRBJ2-7 for the parts outside the CDR3, the full variable domain is DVKVTQSSRYLVKRTGEKVFLECVQDMDHENMFWYRQDPGLGLRLIYFSYDVKMKEKGDIPEGYSVSREKKERFSLILESASTNQTSMYLCASSHRGGFEQYFGPGTRLTVT.